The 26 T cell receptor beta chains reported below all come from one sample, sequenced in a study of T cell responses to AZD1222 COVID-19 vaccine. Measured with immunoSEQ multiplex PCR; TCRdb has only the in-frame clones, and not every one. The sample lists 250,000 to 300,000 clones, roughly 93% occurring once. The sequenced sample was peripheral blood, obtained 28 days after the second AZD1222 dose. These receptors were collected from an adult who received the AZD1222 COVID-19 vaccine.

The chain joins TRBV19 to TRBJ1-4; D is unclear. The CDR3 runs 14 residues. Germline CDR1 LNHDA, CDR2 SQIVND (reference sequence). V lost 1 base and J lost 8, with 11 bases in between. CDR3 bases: TGTGCCAGTAGTATAGCCGGGCTTGGAGAAAAACTGTTTTTT. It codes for CASSIAGLGEKLFF.

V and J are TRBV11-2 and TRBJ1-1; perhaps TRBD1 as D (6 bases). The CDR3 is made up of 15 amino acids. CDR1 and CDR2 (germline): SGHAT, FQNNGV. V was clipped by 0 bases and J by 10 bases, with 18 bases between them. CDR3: CASSLEAGGGHGAFF. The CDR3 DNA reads TGTGCCAGCAGCTTAGAGGCGGGTGGGGGACATGGAGCTTTCTTT.

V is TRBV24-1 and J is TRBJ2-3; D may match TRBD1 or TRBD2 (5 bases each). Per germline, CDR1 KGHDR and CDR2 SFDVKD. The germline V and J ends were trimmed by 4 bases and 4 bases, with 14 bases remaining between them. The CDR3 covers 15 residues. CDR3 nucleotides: TGTGCCACCAGTGACACTCGCCTGGGGGCAGATACGCAGTATTTT. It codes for CATSDTRLGADTQYF.

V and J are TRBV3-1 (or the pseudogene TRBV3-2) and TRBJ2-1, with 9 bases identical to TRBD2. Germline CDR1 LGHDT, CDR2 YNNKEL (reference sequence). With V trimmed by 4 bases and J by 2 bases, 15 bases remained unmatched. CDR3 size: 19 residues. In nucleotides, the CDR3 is TGTGCCAGCAGCCTTCGACCCTTTCTCCTAGCGGGAACCTACAATGAGCAGTTCTTC. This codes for CASSLRPFLLAGTYNEQFF.

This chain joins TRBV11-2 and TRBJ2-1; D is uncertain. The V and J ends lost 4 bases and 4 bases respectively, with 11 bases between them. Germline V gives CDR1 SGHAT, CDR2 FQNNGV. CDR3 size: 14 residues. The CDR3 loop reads CASSWSGPYNEQFF. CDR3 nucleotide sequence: TGTGCCAGCAGCTGGAGTGGGCCGTACAATGAGCAGTTCTTC. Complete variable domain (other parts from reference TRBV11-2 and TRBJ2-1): EAGVAQSPRYKIIEKRQSVAFWCNPISGHATLYWYQQILGQGPKLLIQFQNNGVVDDSQLPKDRFSAERLKGVDSTLKIQPAKLEDSAVYLCASSWSGPYNEQFFGPGTRLTVL.

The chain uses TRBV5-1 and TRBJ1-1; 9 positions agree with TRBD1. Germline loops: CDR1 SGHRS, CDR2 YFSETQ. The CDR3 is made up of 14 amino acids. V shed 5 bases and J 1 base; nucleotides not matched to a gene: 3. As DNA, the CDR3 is TGCGCCAGCAGAACAGGGGGCGCGAACACTGAAGCTTTCTTT. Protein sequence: CASRTGGANTEAFF.

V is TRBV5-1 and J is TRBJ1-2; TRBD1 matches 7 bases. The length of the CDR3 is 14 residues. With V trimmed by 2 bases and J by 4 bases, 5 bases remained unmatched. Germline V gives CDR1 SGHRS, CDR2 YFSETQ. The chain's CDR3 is CASSFLGQSYGYTF. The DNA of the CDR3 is TGCGCCAGCAGCTTTTTGGGACAGAGCTATGGCTACACCTTC.

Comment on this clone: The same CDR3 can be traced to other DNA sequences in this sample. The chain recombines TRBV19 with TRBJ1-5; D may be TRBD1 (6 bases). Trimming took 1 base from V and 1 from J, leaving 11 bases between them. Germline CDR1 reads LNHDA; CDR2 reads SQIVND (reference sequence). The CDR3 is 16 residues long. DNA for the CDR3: TGTGCCAGTAGTATAGTCGGCAGGGGAAGCAATCAGCCCCAGCATTTT. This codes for CASSIVGRGSNQPQHF.

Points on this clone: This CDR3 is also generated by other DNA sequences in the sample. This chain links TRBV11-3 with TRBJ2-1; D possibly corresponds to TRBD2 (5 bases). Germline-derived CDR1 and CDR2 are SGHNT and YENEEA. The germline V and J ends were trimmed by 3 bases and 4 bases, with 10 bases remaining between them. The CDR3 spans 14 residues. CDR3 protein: CASSLSGIYNEQFF. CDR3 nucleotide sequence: TGTGCCAGCAGCTTGAGCGGAATTTACAATGAGCAGTTCTTC.

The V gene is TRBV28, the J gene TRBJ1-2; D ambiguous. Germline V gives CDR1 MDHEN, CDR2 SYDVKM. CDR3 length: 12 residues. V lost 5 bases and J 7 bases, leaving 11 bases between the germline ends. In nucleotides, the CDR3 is TGTGCCAGCAGTACAACCTTTAGTGGCTACACCTTC. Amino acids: CASSTTFSGYTF.

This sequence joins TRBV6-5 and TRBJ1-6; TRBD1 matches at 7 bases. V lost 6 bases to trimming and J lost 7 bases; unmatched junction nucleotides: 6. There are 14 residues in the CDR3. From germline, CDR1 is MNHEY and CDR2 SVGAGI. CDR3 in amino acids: CASSRDRWNSPLHF. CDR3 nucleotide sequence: TGTGCCAGCAGCAGGGACAGATGGAATTCACCCCTCCACTTT.

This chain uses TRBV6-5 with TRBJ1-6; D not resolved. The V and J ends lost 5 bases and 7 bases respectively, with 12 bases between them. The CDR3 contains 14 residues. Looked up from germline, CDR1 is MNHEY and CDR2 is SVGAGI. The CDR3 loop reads CASSPPIRNSPLHF. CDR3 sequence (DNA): TGTGCCAGCAGTCCCCCCATCCGGAATTCACCCCTCCACTTT.

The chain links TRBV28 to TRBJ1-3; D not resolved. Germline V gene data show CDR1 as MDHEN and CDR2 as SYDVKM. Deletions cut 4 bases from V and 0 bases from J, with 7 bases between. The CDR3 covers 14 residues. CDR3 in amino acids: CASSSPDSGNTIYF. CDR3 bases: TGTGCCAGCAGTTCCCCAGACTCTGGAAACACCATATATTTT.

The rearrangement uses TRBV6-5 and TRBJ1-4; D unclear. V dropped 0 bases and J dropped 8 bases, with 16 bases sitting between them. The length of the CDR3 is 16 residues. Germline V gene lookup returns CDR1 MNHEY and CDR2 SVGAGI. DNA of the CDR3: TGTGCCAGCAGTTACTCGAGTACCGGAGTTCGAGAAAAACTGTTTTTT. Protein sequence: CASSYSSTGVREKLFF.

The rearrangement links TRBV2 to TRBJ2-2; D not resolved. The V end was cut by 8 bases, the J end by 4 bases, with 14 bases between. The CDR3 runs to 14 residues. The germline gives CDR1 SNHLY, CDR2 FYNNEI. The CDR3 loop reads CASRARVVTGELFF. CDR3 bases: TGTGCCAGCCGGGCGAGAGTGGTCACCGGGGAGCTGTTTTTT.

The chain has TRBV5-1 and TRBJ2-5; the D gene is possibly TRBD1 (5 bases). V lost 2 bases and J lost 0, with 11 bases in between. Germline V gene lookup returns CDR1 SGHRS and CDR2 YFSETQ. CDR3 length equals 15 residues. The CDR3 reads CASSLLTAYQETQYF. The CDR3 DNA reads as TGCGCCAGCAGCTTATTGACAGCGTACCAAGAGACCCAGTACTTC.

In DNA, the CDR3 is TGTGCCAGCAGCCACAGACTAGCGGCCAGCACAGATACGCAGTATTTT. Translating it yields CASSHRLAASTDTQYF. The chain is built from TRBV14 and TRBJ2-3, with 9 bases fitting TRBD2. The CDR3 sequence is 16 residues long. Trimming cost V 3 bases and J 0 bases; bases outside gene matches: 4. Germline V CDR1 and CDR2: SGHDN, FVKESK.

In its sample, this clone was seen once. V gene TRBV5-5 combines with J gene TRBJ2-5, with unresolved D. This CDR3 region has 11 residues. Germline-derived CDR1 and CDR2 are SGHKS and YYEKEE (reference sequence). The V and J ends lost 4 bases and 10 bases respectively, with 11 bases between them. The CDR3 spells CASSPGRGQYF. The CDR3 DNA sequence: TGTGCCAGCAGCCCGGGTAGAGGCCAGTACTTC.

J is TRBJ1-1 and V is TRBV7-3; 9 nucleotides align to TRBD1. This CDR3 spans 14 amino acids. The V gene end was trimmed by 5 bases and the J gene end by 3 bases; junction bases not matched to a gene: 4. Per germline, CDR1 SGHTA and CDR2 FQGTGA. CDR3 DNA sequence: TGTGCCAGCAGCCCACAGGGGGCGTACACTGAAGCTTTCTTT. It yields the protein CASSPQGAYTEAFF.

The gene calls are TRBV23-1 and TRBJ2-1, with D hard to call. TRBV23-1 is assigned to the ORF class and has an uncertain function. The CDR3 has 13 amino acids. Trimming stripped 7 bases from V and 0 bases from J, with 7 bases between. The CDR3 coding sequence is TGCGCCAGCATCACAAGCTCCTACAATGAGCAGTTCTTC. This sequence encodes CASITSSYNEQFF.

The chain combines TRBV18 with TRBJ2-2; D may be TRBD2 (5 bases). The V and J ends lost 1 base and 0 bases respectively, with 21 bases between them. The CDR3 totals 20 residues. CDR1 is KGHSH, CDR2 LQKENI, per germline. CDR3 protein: CASSPQGSREGPTNTGELFF. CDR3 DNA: TGTGCCAGCTCACCACAGGGCAGCCGGGAAGGTCCTACGAACACCGGGGAGCTGTTTTTT.

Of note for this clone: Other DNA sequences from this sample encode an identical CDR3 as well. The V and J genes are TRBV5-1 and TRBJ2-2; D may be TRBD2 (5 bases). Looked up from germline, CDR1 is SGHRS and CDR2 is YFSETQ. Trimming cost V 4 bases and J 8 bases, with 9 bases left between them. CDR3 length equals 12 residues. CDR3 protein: CASSARGGELFF. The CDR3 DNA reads TGCGCCAGCAGCGCGAGAGGGGGGGAGCTGTTTTTT.

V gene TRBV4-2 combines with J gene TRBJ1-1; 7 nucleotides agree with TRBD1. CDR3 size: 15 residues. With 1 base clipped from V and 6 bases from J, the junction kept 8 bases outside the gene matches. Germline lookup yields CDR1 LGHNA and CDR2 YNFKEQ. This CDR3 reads CASSQAGDSSPEAFF. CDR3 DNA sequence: TGTGCCAGCAGCCAAGCGGGGGACAGTTCGCCTGAAGCTTTCTTT.

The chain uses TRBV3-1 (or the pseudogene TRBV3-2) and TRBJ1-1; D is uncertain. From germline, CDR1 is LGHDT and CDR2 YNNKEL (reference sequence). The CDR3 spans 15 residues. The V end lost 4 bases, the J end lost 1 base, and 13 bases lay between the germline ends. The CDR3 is CASSPGGGGNTEAFF. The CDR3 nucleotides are TGTGCCAGCAGCCCCGGAGGTGGAGGGAACACTGAAGCTTTCTTT.

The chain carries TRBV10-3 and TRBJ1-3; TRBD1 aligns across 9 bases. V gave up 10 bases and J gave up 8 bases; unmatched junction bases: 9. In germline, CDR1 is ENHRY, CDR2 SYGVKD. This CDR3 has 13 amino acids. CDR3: CATEGDRADTIYF. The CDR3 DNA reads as TGTGCCACAGAGGGGGACAGGGCGGACACCATATATTTT.

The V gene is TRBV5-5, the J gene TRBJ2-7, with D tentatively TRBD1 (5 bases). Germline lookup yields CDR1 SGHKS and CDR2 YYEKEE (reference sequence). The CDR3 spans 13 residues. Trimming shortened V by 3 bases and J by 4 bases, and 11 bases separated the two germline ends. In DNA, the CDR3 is TGTGCCAGCAGCTCGTTCCAGGGTTACGAGCAGTACTTC. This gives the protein CASSSFQGYEQYF.